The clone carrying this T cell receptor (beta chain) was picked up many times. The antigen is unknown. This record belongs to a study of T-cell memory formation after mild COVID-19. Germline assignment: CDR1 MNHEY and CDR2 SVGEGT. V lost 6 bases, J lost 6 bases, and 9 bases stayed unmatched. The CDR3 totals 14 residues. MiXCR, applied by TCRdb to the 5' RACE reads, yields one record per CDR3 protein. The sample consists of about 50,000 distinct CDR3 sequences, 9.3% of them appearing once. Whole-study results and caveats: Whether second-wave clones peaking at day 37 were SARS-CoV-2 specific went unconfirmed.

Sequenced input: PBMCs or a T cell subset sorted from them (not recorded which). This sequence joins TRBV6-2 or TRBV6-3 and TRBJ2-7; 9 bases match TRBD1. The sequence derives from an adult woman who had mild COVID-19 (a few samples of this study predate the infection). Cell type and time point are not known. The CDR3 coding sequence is TGTGCCAGCAGCCTCGGGGGACAGGGAGGCGAGCAGTACTTC. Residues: CASSLGGQGGEQYF.